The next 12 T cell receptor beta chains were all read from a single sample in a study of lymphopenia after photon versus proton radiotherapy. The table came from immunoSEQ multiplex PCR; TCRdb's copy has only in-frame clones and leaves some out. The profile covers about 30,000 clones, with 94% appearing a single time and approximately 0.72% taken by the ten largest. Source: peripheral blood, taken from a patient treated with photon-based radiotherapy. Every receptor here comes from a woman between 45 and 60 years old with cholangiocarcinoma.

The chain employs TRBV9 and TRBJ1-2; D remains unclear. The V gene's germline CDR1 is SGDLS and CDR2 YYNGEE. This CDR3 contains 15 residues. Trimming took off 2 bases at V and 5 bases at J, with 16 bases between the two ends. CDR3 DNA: TGTGCCAGCAGCGTCGGGGTTGGATATGGTTATGGCTACACCTTC. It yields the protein CASSVGVGYGYGYTF.

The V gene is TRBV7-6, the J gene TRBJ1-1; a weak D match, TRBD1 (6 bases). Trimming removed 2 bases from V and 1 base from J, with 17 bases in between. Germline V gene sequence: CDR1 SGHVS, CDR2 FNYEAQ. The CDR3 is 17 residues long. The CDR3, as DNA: TGTGCCAGCAGCTTATCTGGAGGGGGACGGCGGAACACTGAAGCTTTCTTT. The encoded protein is CASSLSGGGRRNTEAFF. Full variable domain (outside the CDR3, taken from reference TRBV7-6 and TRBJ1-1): GAGVSQSPRYKVTKRGQDVALRCDPISGHVSLYWYRQALGQGPEFLTYFNYEAQQDKSGLPNDRFSAERPEGSISTLTIQRTEQRDSAMYRCASSLSGGGRRNTEAFFGQGTRLTVV.

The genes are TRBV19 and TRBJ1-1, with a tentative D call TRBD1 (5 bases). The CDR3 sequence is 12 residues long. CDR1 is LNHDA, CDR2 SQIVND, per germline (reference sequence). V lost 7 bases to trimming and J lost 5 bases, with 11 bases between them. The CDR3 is CASITSGTEAFF. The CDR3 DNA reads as TGTGCCAGTATTACCTCAGGGACTGAAGCTTTCTTT.

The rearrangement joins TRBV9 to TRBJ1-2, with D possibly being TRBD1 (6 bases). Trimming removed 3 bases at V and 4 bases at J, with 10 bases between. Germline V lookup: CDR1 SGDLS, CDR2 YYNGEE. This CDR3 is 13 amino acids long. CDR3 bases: TGTGCCAGCAGCGCCGGACAGTCCTATGGCTACACCTTC. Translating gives CASSAGQSYGYTF.

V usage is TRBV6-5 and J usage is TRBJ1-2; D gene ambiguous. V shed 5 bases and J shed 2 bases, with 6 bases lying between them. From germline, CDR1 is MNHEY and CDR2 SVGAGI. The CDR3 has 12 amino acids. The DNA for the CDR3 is TGTGCCAGCAGTACGACAAACTATGGCTACACCTTC. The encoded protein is CASSTTNYGYTF.

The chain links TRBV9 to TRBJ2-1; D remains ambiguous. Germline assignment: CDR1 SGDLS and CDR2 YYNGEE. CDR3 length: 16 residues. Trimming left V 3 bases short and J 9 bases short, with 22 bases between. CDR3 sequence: CASSASVLGPAGEQFF. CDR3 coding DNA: TGTGCCAGCAGCGCCTCGGTCCTTGGGCCGGCAGGTGAGCAGTTCTTC.

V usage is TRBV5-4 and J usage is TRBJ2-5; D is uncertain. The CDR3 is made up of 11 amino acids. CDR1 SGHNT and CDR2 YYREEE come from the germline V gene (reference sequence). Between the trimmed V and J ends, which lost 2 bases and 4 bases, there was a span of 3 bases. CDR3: CASSFGETQYF. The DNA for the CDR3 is TGTGCCAGCAGCTTCGGAGAGACCCAGTACTTC. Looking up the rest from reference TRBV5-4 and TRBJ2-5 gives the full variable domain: ETGVTQSPTHLIKTRGQQVTLRCSSQSGHNTVSWYQQALGQGPQFIFQYYREEENGRGNFPPRFSGLQFPNYSSELNVNALELDDSALYLCASSFGETQYFGPGTRLLVL.

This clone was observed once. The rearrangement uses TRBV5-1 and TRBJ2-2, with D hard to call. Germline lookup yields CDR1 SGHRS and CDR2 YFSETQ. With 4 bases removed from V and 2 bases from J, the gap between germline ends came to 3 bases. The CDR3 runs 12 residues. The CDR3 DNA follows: TGCGCCAGCAGCGTCAACACCGGGGAGCTGTTTTTT. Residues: CASSVNTGELFF.

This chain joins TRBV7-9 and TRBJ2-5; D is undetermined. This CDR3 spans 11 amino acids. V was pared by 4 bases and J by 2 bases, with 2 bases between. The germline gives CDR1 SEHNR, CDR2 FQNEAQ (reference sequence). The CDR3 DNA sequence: TGTGCCAGCAGCTCGCAAGAGACCCAGTACTTC. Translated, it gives CASSSQETQYF.

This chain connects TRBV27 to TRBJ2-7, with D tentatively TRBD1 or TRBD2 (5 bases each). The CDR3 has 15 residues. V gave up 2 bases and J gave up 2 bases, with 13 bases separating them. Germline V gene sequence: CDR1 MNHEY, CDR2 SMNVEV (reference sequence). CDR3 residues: CASSLRGRSAYEQYF. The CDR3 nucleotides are TGTGCCAGCAGTTTACGGGGCAGGTCCGCCTACGAGCAGTACTTC.

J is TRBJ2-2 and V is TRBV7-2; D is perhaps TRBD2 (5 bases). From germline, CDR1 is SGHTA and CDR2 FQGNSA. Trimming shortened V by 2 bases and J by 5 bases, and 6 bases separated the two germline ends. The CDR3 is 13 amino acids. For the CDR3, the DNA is TGTGCCAGCAGCTTACGGGAAACCGGGGAGCTGTTTTTT. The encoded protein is CASSLRETGELFF.

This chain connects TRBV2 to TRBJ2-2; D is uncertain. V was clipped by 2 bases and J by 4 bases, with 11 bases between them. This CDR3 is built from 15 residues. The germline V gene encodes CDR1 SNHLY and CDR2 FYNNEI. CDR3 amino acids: CASSEFPLSTGELFF. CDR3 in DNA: TGTGCCAGCAGTGAATTTCCCCTTAGCACCGGGGAGCTGTTTTTT.